A single sample gave rise to the 30 T cell receptor beta chains below, sequenced in a study of T cells expressing NK-cell markers. TCRdb re-analyzed the 5' RACE reads; it lists each CDR3 protein once, without DNA. This sample's table has about 550,000 distinct CDR3 sequences. The material sequenced was blood T cells: a sorted CD56 or NKG2C T cell subset, CD4+ or CD8+ T cells, or bulk PBMC T cells (not recorded which). These TCRs come from a young man in good health.

V and J are TRBV5-4 and TRBJ1-3. Germline V gives CDR1 SGHNT, CDR2 YYREEE (reference sequence). This CDR3 has 16 amino acids. Here the CDR3 reads CASSLGVPSSGNTIYF.

The genes are TRBV29-1 and TRBJ2-3; no DNA is available, so the TRBD1 call from TCRdb remains unchecked. The germline gives CDR1 SQVTM, CDR2 ANQGSEA. The CDR3 extends over 13 amino acids. This chain's CDR3 is CSVDSYPHGGQYF.

The CDR3: CASSPPAVSETQYF. The rearrangement links TRBV18 to TRBJ2-5. CDR3 length equals 14 residues. Germline values: CDR1 KGHSH, CDR2 LQKENI.

The gene calls are TRBV29-1 and TRBJ2-2; TCRdb calls TRBD1, which cannot be checked without DNA. Germline assignment: CDR1 SQVTM and CDR2 ANQGSEA. The CDR3 loop spans 14 amino acids. The chain's CDR3 is CSARQGSGGGELFF.

This chain connects TRBV15 to TRBJ1-2; TCRdb indicates TRBD1, and absent DNA this call remains unverified. The CDR3 is 12 residues long. Germline V gene sequence: CDR1 LNHNV, CDR2 YYDKDF (reference sequence). CDR3 protein: CATSGGTYGYTF. The variable domain in full, with the rest retrieved from reference TRBV15 and TRBJ1-2, is DAMVIQNPRYQVTQFGKPVTLSCSQTLNHNVMYWYQQKSSQAPKLLFHYYDKDFNNEADTPDNFQSRRPNTSFCFLDIRSPGLGDTAMYLCATSGGTYGYTFGSGTRLTVV.

V and J are TRBV28 and TRBJ2-1; lacking DNA, the TRBD1 call made by TCRdb goes unchecked. Germline V gives CDR1 MDHEN, CDR2 SYDVKM. The CDR3 totals 14 residues. The CDR3 reads CASRKGQQNNEQFF.

The CDR3 region is CASSLAGTTYTGELFF. The V and J genes are TRBV7-2 and TRBJ2-2; the TCRdb D gene call, TRBD2, has no DNA to confirm it. The CDR3 has 16 residues. Germline loops: CDR1 SGHTA, CDR2 FQGNSA.

The CDR3 reads CASAQGSTNEKLFF. The gene calls are TRBV7-9 and TRBJ1-4. Germline V gene sequence: CDR1 SEHNR, CDR2 FQNEAQ (reference sequence). This CDR3 has 14 residues.

This rearrangement joins TRBV20-1 to TRBJ2-1; with no DNA, the TCRdb D assignment of TRBD1 cannot be verified. CDR3 length: 13 residues. The germline V gene has CDR1 DFQATT and CDR2 SNEGSKA (reference sequence). CDR3 sequence: CSAPRQNYNEQFF.

The chain is built from TRBV24-1 and TRBJ2-3. This CDR3 region has 14 residues. Germline CDR1 is KGHDR and CDR2 is SFDVKD. The CDR3 protein is CATSDLDSTDTQYF.

The J gene is TRBJ2-1, the V gene TRBV6-2 or TRBV6-3; TCRdb gives TRBD1 as the D gene, but with no DNA this cannot be confirmed. Germline values: CDR1 MNHEY, CDR2 SVGEGT. The CDR3 is made up of 20 amino acids. The CDR3 loop is CASSYGGQGEAGPWGNEQFF.

CDR3 in amino acids: CSVEVGGEKRTQYF. The rearrangement links TRBV29-1 to TRBJ2-5; TCRdb calls TRBD1, which cannot be checked without DNA. The CDR3 is made up of 14 amino acids. The germline V gene encodes CDR1 SQVTM and CDR2 ANQGSEA.

The rearrangement joins TRBV29-1 to TRBJ1-3. The CDR3 extends over 11 amino acids. Germline lookup yields CDR1 SQVTM and CDR2 ANQGSEA. Here the CDR3 reads CSVEAGNTIYF.

The chain has TRBV20-1 and TRBJ2-1; checking the TCRdb D call of TRBD1 is not possible without DNA. The V gene's germline CDR1 is DFQATT and CDR2 SNEGSKA (reference sequence). The CDR3 spans 12 residues. CDR3 amino acids: CSAVGNYNEQFF.

This chain links TRBV4-1 with TRBJ2-7; the D gene TCRdb calls, TRBD1, cannot be checked with no DNA. This CDR3 is 15 amino acids long. Germline lookup yields CDR1 MGHRA and CDR2 YSYEKL. The CDR3 protein is CASSQQAGQYYEQYF.

The chain carries TRBV7-9 and TRBJ2-2; without DNA, the TCRdb call of TRBD1 cannot be checked. The CDR3 has 15 residues. The germline V gene encodes CDR1 SEHNR and CDR2 FQNEAQ (reference sequence). The CDR3 sequence is CASTRGQGRTGELFF. Full variable domain (outside the CDR3, taken from reference TRBV7-9 and TRBJ2-2): DTGVSQNPRHKITKRGQNVTFRCDPISEHNRLYWYRQTLGQGPEFLTYFQNEAQLEKSRLLSDRFSAERPKGSFSTLEIQRTEQGDSAMYLCASTRGQGRTGELFFGEGSRLTVL.

The rearrangement joins TRBV7-2 to TRBJ1-4; TCRdb indicates TRBD1, and absent DNA this call remains unverified. CDR1 is SGHTA and CDR2 is FQGNSA in the germline V gene. CDR3 length: 16 residues. CDR3: CASSLAEGTVGEKLFF.

The V and J genes are TRBV2 and TRBJ2-5; TCRdb's D call of TRBD1 is untestable without DNA. The CDR3 has 12 residues. In germline, CDR1 is SNHLY, CDR2 FYNNEI. This CDR3 is CAGGPQVATQYF. Full variable domain (remainder filled in from reference TRBV2 and TRBJ2-5): EPEVTQTPSHQVTQMGQEVILRCVPISNHLYFYWYRQILGQKVEFLVSFYNNEISEKSEIFDDQFSVERPDGSNFTLKIRSTKLEDSAMYFCAGGPQVATQYFGPGTRLLVL.

V is TRBV6-5 and J is TRBJ1-6. This CDR3 is built from 14 residues. Germline CDR1 MNHEY, CDR2 SVGAGI. Here the CDR3 reads CASSYSKLQGPLHF.

This chain uses TRBV7-2 with TRBJ1-3. The CDR3 length is 16 residues. The V gene's germline CDR1 is SGHTA and CDR2 FQGNSA. CDR3 region: CASSFLGVTSGNTIYF. Full variable domain (outside the CDR3, taken from reference TRBV7-2 and TRBJ1-3): GAGVSQSPSNKVTEKGKDVELRCDPISGHTALYWYRQSLGQGLEFLIYFQGNSAPDKSGLPSDRFSAERTGGSVSTLTIQRTQQEDSAVYLCASSFLGVTSGNTIYFGEGSWLTVV.

This chain's CDR3 is CSAITGGADQPQHF. The V call is TRBV20-1, the J call TRBJ1-5; without DNA, the TCRdb call of TRBD1 cannot be checked. The CDR3 covers 14 residues. Germline CDR1 reads DFQATT; CDR2 reads SNEGSKA (reference sequence).

The J gene is TRBJ2-3, the V gene TRBV6-1; checking the TCRdb D call of TRBD1 is not possible without DNA. The CDR3 runs 15 residues. Germline values: CDR1 MNHNS, CDR2 SASEGT. CDR3: CASSPHPYRGDTQYF.

The chain combines TRBV5-1 with TRBJ2-3; lacking DNA, the TRBD2 call made by TCRdb goes unchecked. This CDR3 has 17 amino acids. CDR1 and CDR2 (germline): SGHRS, YFSETQ. This CDR3 reads CASSSWPAGGDPDTQYF.

This chain connects TRBV15 to TRBJ2-7; TCRdb lists TRBD2, though no DNA is available to test this call. Germline V gene lookup returns CDR1 LNHNV and CDR2 YYDKDF (reference sequence). The CDR3 totals 18 residues. CDR3: CATSRPGLAGGSLYEQYF.

The chain uses TRBV20-1 and TRBJ2-1; TCRdb designates TRBD2, a call that cannot be tested without DNA. The CDR3 has 13 residues. Germline V gene sequence: CDR1 DFQATT, CDR2 SNEGSKA (reference sequence). The CDR3 reads CSEKAGGVNEQFF.

The chain combines TRBV4-1 with TRBJ2-4; without DNA, the TCRdb call of TRBD2 cannot be checked. The CDR3 runs to 18 residues. Per the germline V gene, CDR1 is MGHRA and CDR2 is YSYEKL. The CDR3 protein is CASSPIAGVTLTKNIQYF.

V is TRBV24-1 and J is TRBJ2-2. The CDR3 has 14 residues. The germline V gene has CDR1 KGHDR and CDR2 SFDVKD. The CDR3 loop is CATSDLGMTGELFF.

The rearrangement joins TRBV11-3 to TRBJ2-5; TCRdb outputs TRBD1, but without DNA this stays unchecked. The CDR3 sequence is 17 residues long. Germline CDR1 reads SGHNT; CDR2 reads YENEEA. The CDR3 protein is CASSLEDRGPAGETQYF. The whole variable domain, filled in from reference TRBV11-3 and TRBJ2-5, reads EAGVVQSPRYKIIEKKQPVAFWCNPISGHNTLYWYLQNLGQGPELLIRYENEEAVDDSQLPKDRFSAERLKGVDSTLKIQPAELGDSAVYLCASSLEDRGPAGETQYFGPGTRLLVL.

This sequence joins TRBV4-1 and TRBJ2-1. The CDR3 is 16 residues long. The germline gives CDR1 MGHRA, CDR2 YSYEKL. The CDR3 is CASSLSERGAYNEQFF.

This chain joins TRBV5-1 and TRBJ2-7; the TCRdb call, TRBD2, lacks DNA for checking. This CDR3 is built from 14 residues. The germline V gene encodes CDR1 SGHRS and CDR2 YFSETQ. This chain's CDR3 is CASSLDTAWEGQYF.